This TCR beta chain was sequenced for a study of T-cell reconstitution after alpha-beta-depleted transplantation in children. V was clipped by 6 bases and J by 4 bases, with 12 bases between them. The germline gives CDR1 DFQATT, CDR2 SNEGSKA (reference sequence). The length of the CDR3 is 13 residues. Molecular barcoding with unique molecular identifiers was used for the TCRbeta library. TCRdb reprocessed the PCR reads with MiXCR, giving one entry per CDR3 protein. The sample shows approximately 93,000 distinct CDR3 sequences, 6.5% to 8.5% of them seen only once. This clonotype was found many times. The sequence was obtained from a human donor who donated a stem cell graft to a child with congenital amegakaryocytic thrombocytopenia. Sequencing was performed on PBMCs from the stem cell graft donor, taken from the stem cell graft. This chain uses TRBV20-1 with TRBJ2-2, with D possibly matching TRBD1 (6 bases). Here the CDR3 reads CSAGQPLTGELFF. The CDR3 bases are TGCAGTGCCGGACAGCCGCTCACCGGGGAGCTGTTTTTT.